The source of this TCR beta chain is a study of blood T cell repertoires in COVID-19. Assay used: immunoSEQ multiplex PCR; TCRdb lists only in-frame clones, some missing. This table has approximately 46,000 clones, 70% to 90% appearing once. The germline V gene has CDR1 SGHTA and CDR2 FQGNSA. V lost 5 bases and J 5 bases, leaving 10 bases between the germline ends. The CDR3 length is 12 residues. This clone was seen a handful of times. This TCR was recovered from a woman between 65 and 79 years old in a cohort sampled during active COVID-19. The chain links TRBV7-2 to TRBJ2-7; D possibly corresponds to TRBD1 (6 bases). Sequencing was done on a sample of peripheral blood. CDR3 bases: TGTGCCAGCAGCGCTGACAGGCACGAGCAGTACTTC. Protein sequence: CASSADRHEQYF.